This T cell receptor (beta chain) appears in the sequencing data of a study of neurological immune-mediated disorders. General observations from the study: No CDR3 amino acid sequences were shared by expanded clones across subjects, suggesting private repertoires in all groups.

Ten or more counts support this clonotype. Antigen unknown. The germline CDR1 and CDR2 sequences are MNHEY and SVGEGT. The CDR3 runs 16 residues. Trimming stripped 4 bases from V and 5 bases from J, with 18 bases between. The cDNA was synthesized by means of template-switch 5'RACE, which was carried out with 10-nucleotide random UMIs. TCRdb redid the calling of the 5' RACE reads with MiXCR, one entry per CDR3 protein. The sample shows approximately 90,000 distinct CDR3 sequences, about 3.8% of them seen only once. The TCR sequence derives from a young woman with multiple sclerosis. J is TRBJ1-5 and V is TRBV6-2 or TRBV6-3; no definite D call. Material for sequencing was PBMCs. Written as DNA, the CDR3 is TGTGCCAGCAGTTCGATGGTCGGGGTAACTCATCAGCCCCAGCATTTT. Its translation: CASSSMVGVTHQPQHF.